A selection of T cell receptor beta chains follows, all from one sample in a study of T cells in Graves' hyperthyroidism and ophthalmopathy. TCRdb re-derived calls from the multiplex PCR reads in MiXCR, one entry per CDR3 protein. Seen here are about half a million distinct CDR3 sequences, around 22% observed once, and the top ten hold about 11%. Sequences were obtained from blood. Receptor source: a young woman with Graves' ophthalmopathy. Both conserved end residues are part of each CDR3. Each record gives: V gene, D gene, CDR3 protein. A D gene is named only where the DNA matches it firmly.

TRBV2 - CASSEAGDEAFF
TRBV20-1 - CSASVWENTEAFF
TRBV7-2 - CASSRELEVQYF
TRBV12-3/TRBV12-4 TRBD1 CASTRDRGRAPEAFF
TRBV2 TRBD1 CASSLTGAPVHEQYF
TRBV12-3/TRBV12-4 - CASSFLGTSEQYF
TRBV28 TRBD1 CASSLDPGGSANQPQHF
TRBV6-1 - CASSPGHGERNTEAFF
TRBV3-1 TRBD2 CASSHHGGAKTYEQYF
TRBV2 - CASRRDGYEQYF
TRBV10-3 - CAITEPGDSYEQYF
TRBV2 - CASSVIRAQRQETQYF
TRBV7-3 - CASSLVPGKQETQYF
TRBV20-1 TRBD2 CSANSGLEMNEQYF
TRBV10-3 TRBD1 CAISLGDREETQYF
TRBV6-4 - CASSVGLNTEAFF
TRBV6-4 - CASSDPWLSSLSQYF
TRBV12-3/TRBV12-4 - CTSSTGSGNTIYF
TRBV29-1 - CSVSDNSNQPQHF
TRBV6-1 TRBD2 CVSRKVTSGGKTKYF
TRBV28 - CASSLYRDLSNQPQHF
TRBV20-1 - CSASPPNSGANVLTF
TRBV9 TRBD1 CASSDTGTGGNTIYF
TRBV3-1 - CASSPMTGNTIYF
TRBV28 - CASRTGGEGNTIYF
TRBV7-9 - CASSFDSTNTGELFF
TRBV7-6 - CASSLTWGPVRPGELFF
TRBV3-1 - CASSRVQGTEQYF
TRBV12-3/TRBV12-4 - CASSLGLGTGYTF
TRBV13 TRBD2 CASSSRPTSGGTPYEQYF
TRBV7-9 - CASSSGARASTEAFF
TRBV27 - CASSLDRSIHEQYF
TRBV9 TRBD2 CASSAGLAGESYEQYF
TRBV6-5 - CASSYTGHKAGNTIYF
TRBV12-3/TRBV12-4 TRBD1 CASSLDRTGPGNTIYF
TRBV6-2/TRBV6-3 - CASSYSIFSNQPQHF
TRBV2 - CASSPGMKPQHF
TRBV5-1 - CASSPGYGRNQPQHF
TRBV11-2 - CASSSSAELQETQYF
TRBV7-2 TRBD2 CASSFLAGVGETQYF
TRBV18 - CASSPGAADGQPQHF
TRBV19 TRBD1 CASSMTGGRPGELCF
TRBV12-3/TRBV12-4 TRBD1 CASSLGTGISGNTIYF
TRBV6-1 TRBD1 CASTPSGTGAYEQYF
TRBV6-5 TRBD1 CASSYNDRARSVGETQYF
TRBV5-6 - CASSFWGRLNTEAFF